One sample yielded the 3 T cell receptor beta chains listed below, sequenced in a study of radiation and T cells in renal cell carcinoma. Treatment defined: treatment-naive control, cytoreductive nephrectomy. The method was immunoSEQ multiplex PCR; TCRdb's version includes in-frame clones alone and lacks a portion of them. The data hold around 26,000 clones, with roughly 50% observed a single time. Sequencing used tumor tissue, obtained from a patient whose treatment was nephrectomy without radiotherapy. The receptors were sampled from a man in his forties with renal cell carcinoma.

The CDR3 sequence: CTSSQGLAGAYNEQFF. Here the CDR3 DNA reads TGCACCAGCAGCCAAGGGCTAGCAGGGGCCTACAATGAGCAGTTCTTC. The V call is TRBV1, the J call TRBJ2-1; the D call in the table, TRBD1, was not verified against the DNA. TRBV1 is listed as a pseudogene. The CDR3 is made up of 16 amino acids.

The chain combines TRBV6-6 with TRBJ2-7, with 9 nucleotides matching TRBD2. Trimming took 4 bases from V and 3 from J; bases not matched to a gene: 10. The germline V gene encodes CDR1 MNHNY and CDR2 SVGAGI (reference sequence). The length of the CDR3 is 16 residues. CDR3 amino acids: CASSSGSSGSFYEQYF. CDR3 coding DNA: TGTGCCAGCAGTTCCGGGAGTAGCGGGAGTTTCTACGAGCAGTACTTC.

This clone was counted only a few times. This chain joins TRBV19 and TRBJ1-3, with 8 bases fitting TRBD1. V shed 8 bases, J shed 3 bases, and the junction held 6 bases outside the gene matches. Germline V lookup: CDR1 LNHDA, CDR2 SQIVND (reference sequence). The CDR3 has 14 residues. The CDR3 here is CASDPGQDGNTIYF. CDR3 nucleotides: TGTGCCAGTGATCCGGGACAGGATGGAAACACCATATATTTT. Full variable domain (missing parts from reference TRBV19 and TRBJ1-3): DGGITQSPKYLFRKEGQNVTLSCEQNLNHDAMYWYRQDPGQGLRLIYYSQIVNDFQKGDIAEGYSVSREKKESFPLTVTSAQKNPTAFYLCASDPGQDGNTIYFGEGSWLTVV.